The 17 T cell receptor beta chains below come from one sample, sequenced in a study of spatial heterogeneity in lung cancer. Indicated time point: sample taken at primary tumor resection. Overall study results and limits: Counts that tracked tumor mutation counts were those of expanded intratumoral alpha and beta TCRs.

Their antigen targets remain unknown. TCRdb re-derived calls from the 5' RACE reads in MiXCR, one entry per CDR3 protein. The table lists 950 to 1,500 distinct CDR3 sequences, about 32% of them singletons. The sample was lung tumor tissue, taken at surgery. The origin of the receptors is a male donor with early-stage non-small cell lung cancer.

To note about this clonotype: This beta chain represents an off-target read in a library built for alpha chains; its size is of limited meaning. Here the CDR3 reads CASSLSGPSGTQYF. CDR3 DNA sequence: TGTGCCAGCAGCTTATCAGGACCTTCGGGTACGCAGTATTTT. The chain carries TRBV7-9 and TRBJ2-3; D not certain. CDR1 and CDR2 (germline): SEHNR, FQNEAQ (reference sequence). V shed 2 bases and J shed 8 bases, with 14 bases lying between them. The CDR3 covers 14 residues.

This clonotype came up a few times. As an off-target read in a library built for alpha chains, this beta chain has a frequency of little significance. This rearrangement joins TRBV6-2 or TRBV6-3 to TRBJ2-3; no definite D call. V was clipped by 1 base and J by 2 bases, with 7 bases between them. This CDR3 has 14 residues. Germline V gene lookup returns CDR1 MNHEY and CDR2 SVGEGT. Here the CDR3 reads CASSYWGTTDTQYF. CDR3 bases: TGTGCCAGCAGTTACTGGGGAACCACAGATACGCAGTATTTT.

In regard to this clonotype: In a library made to pick up alpha chains, this beta chain is a stray read with a size that means little. The chain has TRBV24-1 and TRBJ2-2; D unclear. Trimming removed 5 bases from V and 6 bases from J, with 15 bases in between. Germline CDR1 is KGHDR and CDR2 is SFDVKD. The CDR3 covers 15 residues. The CDR3 loop is CATSGTASMAGELFF. CDR3 in DNA: TGTGCCACCAGTGGAACCGCCAGCATGGCCGGGGAGCTGTTTTTT.

On this clonotype itself: With the library built for alpha chains, this beta chain is off target and its frequency is not meaningful. This sequence joins TRBV5-1 and TRBJ2-2; possible D gene TRBD2, 5 bases. V was cut by 1 base and J by 3 bases, with 7 bases left in between. Germline V lookup: CDR1 SGHRS, CDR2 YFSETQ. The CDR3 totals 14 residues. CDR3 region: CASSLSADTGELFF. CDR3 DNA: TGCGCCAGCAGCTTGTCAGCGGACACCGGGGAGCTGTTTTTT.

This clonotype was seen a handful of times. Found in a library prepared for alpha chains, this beta chain is an off-target read, and its abundance has little meaning. The chain carries TRBV19 and TRBJ2-7; perhaps TRBD2 as D (6 bases). V lost 5 bases and J lost 2, with 16 bases in between. The germline gives CDR1 LNHDA, CDR2 SQIVND (reference sequence). The CDR3 has 15 residues. The DNA of the CDR3 is TGTGCCAGTAGTCCGGGGGACTTTGGAGCCTACGAGCAGTACTTC. Its translation: CASSPGDFGAYEQYF.

To note about this clonotype: This beta chain turned up in a library designed for alpha chains; as an off-target read, its abundance says little. The genes are TRBV20-1 and TRBJ2-7; a possible D gene is TRBD1 (6 bases). Trimming took 4 bases from V and 4 from J, leaving 20 bases between them. The CDR3 loop spans 15 amino acids. From germline, CDR1 is DFQATT and CDR2 SNEGSKA (reference sequence). CDR3 in DNA: TGCAGTGCTACCTCCTCCGACAGGAAGGGGTACGAGCAGTACTTC. As protein: CSATSSDRKGYEQYF.

As concerns this clonotype: The library was designed around alpha chains, so this beta chain is a stray read whose abundance carries little weight. The chain combines TRBV5-1 with TRBJ2-1; 8 nucleotides align to TRBD2. The CDR3 consists of 16 residues. J gave up 8 bases and V 4 bases, and 14 bases lay outside the gene matches. CDR1 SGHRS and CDR2 YFSETQ come from the germline V gene. CDR3 region: CASSPPGREEVHEQFF. In nucleotides, the CDR3 is TGCGCCAGCAGCCCACCAGGGCGGGAGGAGGTCCATGAGCAGTTCTTC.

Remarks on this clonotype: This beta chain lies outside the target of a library built for alpha chains; its clone size means little. The J gene is TRBJ2-1, the V gene TRBV20-1, with 8 bases that match TRBD2. Germline V gene data show CDR1 as DFQATT and CDR2 as SNEGSKA (reference sequence). The length of the CDR3 is 12 residues. J lost 12 bases, V lost 6 bases, and 10 bases had no gene match. CDR3 sequence: CSAIPTSGMQFF. The DNA of the CDR3 is TGCAGTGCGATCCCAACTAGCGGTATGCAGTTCTTC.

As concerns this clonotype: Found in a library prepared for alpha chains, this beta chain is an off-target read, and its abundance has little meaning. CDR3 coding DNA: TGTGCCAGCAGTTTATCCGTCACCGGGGAGCTGTTTTTT. Translating gives CASSLSVTGELFF. The chain links TRBV12-3 or TRBV12-4 to TRBJ2-2; D remains unclear. The CDR3 is made up of 13 amino acids. The V end was cut by 2 bases, the J end by 4 bases, with 5 bases between.

In the case of this clonotype: In a library made to pick up alpha chains, this beta chain is a stray read with a size that means little. The chain has TRBV5-5 and TRBJ2-7; possibly TRBD1 for D (7 bases). The CDR3 loop spans 14 amino acids. V lost 5 bases and J 2 bases, leaving 14 bases between the germline ends. Germline CDR1 and CDR2: SGHKS and YYEKEE (reference sequence). In DNA form, the CDR3 reads TGTGCCAGCAGACCGACAGGGACTGCCTACGAGCAGTACTTC. Residues: CASRPTGTAYEQYF.

This clonotype is categorized as large. This beta chain lies outside the target of a library built for alpha chains; its clone size means little. The V call is TRBV5-1, the J call TRBJ2-3; 11 bases fit TRBD1. CDR3 length equals 15 residues. Germline assignment: CDR1 SGHRS and CDR2 YFSETQ. Unmatched junction bases numbered 4, after V lost 4 bases and J lost 3 bases. The CDR3 bases are TGCGCCAGCAGCGGGGACAGGGGGATTACAGATACGCAGTATTTT. Its protein is CASSGDRGITDTQYF. The full variable domain, with the rest looked up from reference TRBV5-1 and TRBJ2-3, is KAGVTQTPRYLIKTRGQQVTLSCSPISGHRSVSWYQQTPGQGLQFLFEYFSETQRNKGNFPGRFSGRQFSNSRSEMNVSTLELGDSALYLCASSGDRGITDTQYFGPGTRLTVL.

A note on this clonotype: This beta chain lies outside the target of a library built for alpha chains; its clone size means little. The chain recombines TRBV5-4 with TRBJ2-5, with 12 bases identical to TRBD2. Germline V gene lookup returns CDR1 SGHNT and CDR2 YYREEE (reference sequence). This CDR3 contains 16 residues. The V segment lost 4 bases and the J segment 1 base; nucleotides outside the gene matches: 5. The chain's CDR3 is CASSGRTSGTQETQYF. In DNA, the CDR3 is TGTGCCAGCAGCGGAAGGACTAGCGGGACCCAAGAGACCCAGTACTTC.

As regards this clonotype: This beta chain represents an off-target read in a library built for alpha chains; its size is of limited meaning. The genes are TRBV7-9 and TRBJ2-3; possibly TRBD1 for D (6 bases). V lost 5 bases, J lost 1 base, and 13 bases lay in between. From germline, CDR1 is SEHNR and CDR2 FQNEAQ (reference sequence). The CDR3 runs to 15 residues. CDR3 coding DNA: TGTGCCAGCAGCCCGCCAGGGGTACGCACAGATACGCAGTATTTT. Residues: CASSPPGVRTDTQYF.

Turning to this clonotype: Within a library made for alpha chains, this beta chain is off target, and its count is uninformative. The genes are TRBV7-8 and TRBJ2-1; tentative D call: TRBD2 (5 bases). The CDR3 length is 13 residues. With 1 base removed from V and 12 bases from J, the gap between germline ends came to 13 bases. Germline-derived CDR1 and CDR2 are SGHVS and FQNEAQ. CDR3 DNA: TGTGCCAGCAGCTTAGAAGGCTCCCGGGGGCAGTTCTTC. Translated, it gives CASSLEGSRGQFF.

In the case of this clonotype: Because the library targeted alpha chains, this beta chain is an off-target read whose size means little. The chain combines TRBV5-1 with TRBJ2-1; 10 bases fit TRBD1. Germline V CDR1 and CDR2: SGHRS, YFSETQ. V trimming: 2 bases; J trimming: 13 bases; junction bases outside the gene matches: 6. This CDR3 is 13 amino acids long. The CDR3 coding sequence is TGCGCCAGCAGCTTAGGGACAGGGGCTTCACAGTTCTTC. Its protein is CASSLGTGASQFF.

This clonotype ranks as large. This beta chain is an unintended read in a library built for alpha chains; its size means little. The rearrangement joins TRBV6-1 to TRBJ2-1; TRBD1 matches 7 bases. This CDR3 is built from 17 residues. V shed 1 base and J 3 bases; nucleotides not matched to a gene: 9. Per germline, CDR1 MNHNS and CDR2 SASEGT. The CDR3, as DNA: TGTGCCAGCAGTGAAGACTTACCGGGACAGCTCTACAATGAGCAGTTCTTC. Its protein is CASSEDLPGQLYNEQFF.

This clonotype was observed a handful of times. A library made for alpha chains picked up this beta chain off target, so its size means little. The J gene is TRBJ1-4, the V gene TRBV7-3, with 7 positions matching TRBD1. The germline V gene encodes CDR1 SGHTA and CDR2 FQGTGA. The CDR3 contains 13 residues. The junction had 5 bases not matched to a gene; V was cut back by 5 bases and J by 8 bases. The DNA of the CDR3 is TGTGCCAGCAGCCGGCGACAGGGAGAAAAACTGTTTTTT. Its translation is CASSRRQGEKLFF.